The source of this T cell receptor (beta chain) is a study of early T cells in non-severe SARS-CoV-2 infection. The overall study: Sequencing used unsorted whole-blood bulk RNA, so chains lack pairing.

There are a few counts of this clonotype. Its antigen is not identified. The junction and the germline gene differ at one end; a read error may be behind it. Germline loops: CDR1 SSHAT, CDR2 FNYEAQ (reference sequence). The CDR3 is made up of 17 amino acids. Study findings and constraints: VDJdb matching favored anti-spike CD8 responses, missing private and CD4 specificities.

Attachment of unique molecular identifiers to individual cDNA molecules was performed. In TCRdb, the 5' RACE reads were re-called with MiXCR into one record per CDR3 protein. The sample holds roughly 30,000 distinct CDR3 sequences; approximately 4.2% are singletons and the top ten take roughly 12%. The clonotype comes from an adult who was a healthcare worker with PCR-confirmed SARS-CoV-2 infection or an uninfected control (not recorded which). The sequencing input was whole blood. This sequence joins TRBV7-7 and TRBJ1-3; unclear D gene. DNA of the CDR3: TGTGCTAGCAGCTTAGTTCGCGTCGACGGCGTAAGGAGCACCATATATTTT. It yields the protein CASSLVRVDGVRSTIYF.